The 18 T cell receptor beta chains given below trace back to one sample, sequenced in a study of blood T cell repertoires in COVID-19. Libraries were prepared by immunoSEQ multiplex PCR; TCRdb keeps only in-frame clonotypes and omits some of them. Seen here are some 530,000 clones, 75% to 90% observed once, and the top ten hold just over 8%. The sample was PBMCs or T cells enriched from blood (not recorded which). These receptors originate from a woman aged 55-70 years who had recovered from COVID-19.

V usage is TRBV10-1 and J usage is TRBJ2-5, with 8 nucleotides matching TRBD2. The CDR3 is 14 residues long. Germline loops: CDR1 WNHNN, CDR2 SYGVQD (reference sequence). With 0 bases clipped from V and 5 bases from J, the junction kept 2 bases outside the gene matches. CDR3 sequence reads: CASSESPSGETQYF. The CDR3 DNA is TGCGCCAGCAGTGAGTCCCCTAGCGGGGAGACCCAGTACTTC.

The gene calls are TRBV2 and TRBJ2-3; 16 positions match TRBD2. With V trimmed by 8 bases and J by 3 bases, 8 bases remained unmatched. The CDR3 sequence is 17 residues long. CDR1 is SNHLY and CDR2 is FYNNEI in the germline V gene. CDR3 in amino acids: CASSGLAGGPPTDTQYF. CDR3 DNA: TGTGCCAGCTCGGGACTAGCGGGGGGGCCGCCGACAGATACGCAGTATTTT.

This chain connects TRBV24-1 to TRBJ1-2, with TRBD1 as a possible D gene (6 bases). CDR3 size: 14 residues. V gave up 3 bases and J gave up 4 bases, with 11 bases separating them. In germline, CDR1 is KGHDR, CDR2 SFDVKD. CDR3 protein: CATSDQGWAYGYTF. The CDR3 DNA sequence: TGTGCCACCAGTGATCAGGGGTGGGCCTATGGCTACACCTTC.

This rearrangement joins TRBV7-9 to TRBJ1-5; 9 bases match TRBD1. The CDR3 runs 18 residues. CDR1 is SEHNR, CDR2 FQNEAQ, per germline (reference sequence). Germline trimming cut 0 bases from V and 0 bases from J; bases unmatched to any gene: 6. The CDR3 region is CASSLATGGGGSNQPQHF. CDR3 nucleotide sequence: TGTGCCAGCAGCTTAGCAACAGGGGGCGGGGGTAGCAATCAGCCCCAGCATTTT.

This chain connects TRBV19 to TRBJ2-4; the D is unclear. Trimming shortened V by 4 bases and J by 0 bases, and 7 bases separated the two germline ends. The CDR3 length is 14 residues. Germline V CDR1 and CDR2: LNHDA, SQIVND (reference sequence). CDR3 sequence reads: CASSRAQAKNIQYF. Written as DNA, the CDR3 is TGTGCCAGTAGTAGGGCCCAAGCCAAAAACATTCAGTACTTC.

The gene calls are TRBV12-3 or TRBV12-4 and TRBJ2-1, with 7 bases fitting TRBD1. The CDR3 is made up of 13 amino acids. With V trimmed by 5 bases and J by 8 bases, 6 bases remained unmatched. The CDR3, as DNA: TGTGCCAGCAGTATCCACAGGGGACATGAGCAGTTCTTC. Translation: CASSIHRGHEQFF.

Details on this clone: This CDR3 is also generated by other DNA sequences in the sample. The gene calls are TRBV2 and TRBJ2-2; possible D gene TRBD1, 5 bases. Germline V lookup: CDR1 SNHLY, CDR2 FYNNEI. The CDR3 length is 13 residues. Between the trimmed V and J ends, which lost 4 bases and 5 bases, there was a span of 8 bases. The CDR3 is CASSGQSTGELFF. The DNA of the CDR3 is TGTGCCAGCAGTGGACAGAGTACCGGGGAGCTGTTTTTT.

This rearrangement joins TRBV7-8 to TRBJ1-6; D remains unclear. The length of the CDR3 is 15 residues. V was cut by 4 bases and J by 1 base, with 8 bases left in between. Germline V CDR1 and CDR2: SGHVS, FQNEAQ. This CDR3 is CASSSGGSYNSPLHF. The CDR3 region has the DNA TGTGCCAGCAGCTCGGGAGGGTCCTATAATTCACCCCTCCACTTT.

The gene calls are TRBV4-1 and TRBJ1-4; TRBD1 matches at 11 bases. Trimming removed 0 bases from V and 8 bases from J; junction bases left unmatched: 5. Germline-derived CDR1 and CDR2 are MGHRA and YSYEKL. The CDR3 extends over 16 amino acids. CDR3 DNA: TGCGCCAGCAGCCAAGACGGGACAGGGGGGCGGGAAAAACTGTTTTTT. Translating gives CASSQDGTGGREKLFF.

This clone was observed a few times. The CDR3 region is CASSPGQVRYGYTF. Written as DNA, the CDR3 is TGTGCCAGCAGCCCGGGACAGGTGCGGTATGGCTACACCTTC. V gene TRBV27 combines with J gene TRBJ1-2; 8 bases match TRBD1. The germline V gene encodes CDR1 MNHEY and CDR2 SMNVEV (reference sequence). The ends lost 6 bases at V and 5 bases at J; junction bases unmatched: 8. This CDR3 is 14 amino acids long.

The V and J genes are TRBV6-5 and TRBJ1-2; D gene ambiguous. V was trimmed by 0 bases and J by 4 bases, leaving 12 bases between them. Germline V gene sequence: CDR1 MNHEY, CDR2 SVGAGI. CDR3 size: 15 residues. The DNA for the CDR3 is TGTGCCAGCAGTTACTCGATGGTGGCGGCCTATGGCTACACCTTC. It is translated as CASSYSMVAAYGYTF.

The chain recombines TRBV23-1 with TRBJ2-1; possibly TRBD1 for D (5 bases). TRBV23-1 is an open reading frame whose function is uncertain. V was pared by 8 bases and J by 1 base, with 9 bases between. The CDR3 runs 13 residues. The DNA of the CDR3 is TGCGCCAGCTGGTCAGGGTCCTACAATGAGCAGTTCTTC. Encoded protein: CASWSGSYNEQFF.

The J gene is TRBJ1-3, the V gene TRBV10-1; 8 nucleotides agree with TRBD1. The V gene end was trimmed by 8 bases and the J gene end by 4 bases; junction bases not matched to a gene: 4. The CDR3 runs 13 residues. CDR1 and CDR2 (germline): WNHNN, SYGVQD (reference sequence). The CDR3 bases are TGCGCCAGCCAGGGGGCTTTCGGAAACACCATATATTTT. Translated, it gives CASQGAFGNTIYF.

This clone has just one count. V gene TRBV6-5 combines with J gene TRBJ1-1; 7 bases line up with TRBD1. The germline CDR1 and CDR2 sequences are MNHEY and SVGAGI. Trimming at V came to 6 bases and at J to 0 bases, leaving 10 bases not matched to a gene. The CDR3 has 16 residues. CDR3 DNA: TGTGCCAGCAGATACAGACAGGGAGCTGTGAACACTGAAGCTTTCTTT. Its translation is CASRYRQGAVNTEAFF.

The J gene is TRBJ1-2, the V gene TRBV13; D might be TRBD1 (5 bases). This CDR3 comprises 14 residues. Looked up from germline, CDR1 is PRHDT and CDR2 is FYEKMQ (reference sequence). Deletions cut 0 bases from V and 4 bases from J, with 9 bases between. The CDR3 region has the DNA TGTGCCAGCAGCTTAGGTGGGCAGGGCTATGGCTACACCTTC. Protein: CASSLGGQGYGYTF.

This clone was observed a few times. The V call is TRBV27, the J call TRBJ1-1, with TRBD1 identical over 8 bases. The CDR3 spans 14 residues. V trimming: 5 bases; J trimming: 3 bases; junction bases outside the gene matches: 5. Germline CDR1 is MNHEY and CDR2 is SMNVEV (reference sequence). Here the CDR3 DNA reads TGTGCCAGCAGTGCGGGACAGGTGGACACTGAAGCTTTCTTT. This sequence encodes CASSAGQVDTEAFF.

V usage is TRBV5-1 and J usage is TRBJ2-7, with a tentative D call TRBD2 (5 bases). Germline loops: CDR1 SGHRS, CDR2 YFSETQ. The CDR3 loop spans 14 amino acids. With 1 base removed from V and 6 bases from J, the gap between germline ends came to 14 bases. The CDR3 coding sequence is TGCGCCAGCAGCTTGAAGGACGGGGTGGGCGAGCAGTACTTC. Translated: CASSLKDGVGEQYF.

The chain is built from TRBV6-5 and TRBJ1-3; TRBD1 might be the D (6 bases). There are 15 residues in the CDR3. Per the germline V gene, CDR1 is MNHEY and CDR2 is SVGAGI. V was clipped by 6 bases and J by 0 bases, with 12 bases between them. The DNA for the CDR3 is TGTGCCAGCAGCCCCGGGACACTCTCTGGAAACACCATATATTTT. Protein sequence: CASSPGTLSGNTIYF.